Below, 26 T cell receptor beta chains from the same sample are listed, as sequenced in a study of blood T cell repertoires in COVID-19. The assay was immunoSEQ multiplex PCR, and TCRdb's table has in-frame clones only and misses some. The data hold nearly 250,000 clones, with 86% observed a single time. The material sequenced was peripheral blood. These receptors all come from a woman of 80 years or more with COVID-19, enrolled during active disease.

This clone was seen a few times. J is TRBJ1-1 and V is TRBV18; a weak D match, TRBD1 (5 bases). CDR3 length equals 13 residues. Looked up from germline, CDR1 is KGHSH and CDR2 is LQKENI. V lost 5 bases and J 4 bases, leaving 11 bases between the germline ends. CDR3 bases: TGTGCCAGCTCAACTCAGGGTTCCACTGAAGCTTTCTTT. It yields the protein CASSTQGSTEAFF.

V gene TRBV13 combines with J gene TRBJ2-1; 9 bases line up with TRBD2. Germline CDR1 reads PRHDT; CDR2 reads FYEKMQ (reference sequence). CDR3 size: 15 residues. After removal of 6 bases from V and 6 bases from J, the junction contained 9 bases not matched to a gene. Here the CDR3 reads CASRPRRGGFNEQFF. The DNA of the CDR3 is TGTGCCAGCAGGCCCCGGCGGGGGGGCTTCAATGAGCAGTTCTTC.

The rearrangement links TRBV5-1 to TRBJ2-1, with 9 nucleotides matching TRBD2. CDR1 is SGHRS, CDR2 YFSETQ, per germline. The CDR3 runs to 16 residues. The ends lost 7 bases at V and 10 bases at J; junction bases unmatched: 18. For the CDR3, the DNA is TGCGCCAGCTCCTCGGGGGCTAGCGGGGCGTGGGACGAGCAGTTCTTC. As protein: CASSSGASGAWDEQFF.

The chain combines TRBV12-3 or TRBV12-4 with TRBJ1-5; D perhaps matches TRBD1 (5 bases). Trimming removed 3 bases from V and 8 bases from J, with 8 bases in between. The CDR3 is made up of 12 amino acids. CDR3: CASSFGGEPQHF. DNA for the CDR3: TGTGCCAGCAGTTTTGGAGGGGAGCCCCAGCATTTT.

The chain joins TRBV27 to TRBJ1-5; 10 positions match TRBD1. The CDR3 spans 17 residues. In germline, CDR1 is MNHEY, CDR2 SMNVEV (reference sequence). After removal of 6 bases from V and 0 bases from J, the junction contained 8 bases not matched to a gene. The CDR3 DNA follows: TGTGCCAGCAGGCGGAGGACAGGGGGACTTAGCAATCAGCCCCAGCATTTT. This gives the protein CASRRRTGGLSNQPQHF.

This clone was picked up one time. The J gene is TRBJ1-1, the V gene TRBV6-9; D perhaps matches TRBD1 (5 bases). V gave up 8 bases and J gave up 1 base, with 17 bases separating them. Germline lookup yields CDR1 MNHGY and CDR2 SVAAGI. The CDR3 is 15 residues long. The CDR3, as DNA: TGTGCCAGCCGTTCGGGGGAAGCAGAGAACACTGAAGCTTTCTTT. Translating gives CASRSGEAENTEAFF.

The rearrangement joins TRBV6-5 to TRBJ2-1, with D unresolved. The CDR3 has 11 amino acids. Germline CDR1 MNHEY, CDR2 SVGAGI. V was cut by 5 bases and J by 5 bases, with 4 bases left in between. The CDR3 loop reads CASSHNNEQFF. DNA of the CDR3: TGTGCCAGCAGTCACAACAATGAGCAGTTCTTC.

This rearrangement joins TRBV3-1 (or the pseudogene TRBV3-2) to TRBJ1-5; no definite D call. The CDR3 extends over 14 amino acids. Germline lookup yields CDR1 LGHDT and CDR2 YNNKEL (reference sequence). V lost 4 bases to trimming and J lost 6 bases, with 13 bases between them. In nucleotides, the CDR3 is TGTGCCAGCAGCCTAGGTAGGGCGGGTCAGCCCCAGCATTTT. Translating gives CASSLGRAGQPQHF.

This clone occurred once. This chain links TRBV9 with TRBJ1-1, with D possibly being TRBD1 (6 bases). Germline loops: CDR1 SGDLS, CDR2 YYNGEE. This CDR3 spans 14 amino acids. V lost 2 bases and J lost 7, with 15 bases in between. The CDR3 sequence is CASSVTGTQNEAFF. As DNA, the CDR3 is TGTGCCAGCAGCGTGACCGGGACACAAAATGAAGCTTTCTTT.

The chain has TRBV7-9 and TRBJ2-1, with 8 nucleotides matching TRBD2. V lost 7 bases to trimming and J lost 0 bases; unmatched junction nucleotides: 11. Germline CDR1 reads SEHNR; CDR2 reads FQNEAQ (reference sequence). The CDR3 length is 17 residues. CDR3 sequence reads: CASTPLAGTSSYNEQFF. CDR3 DNA: TGTGCCAGCACCCCTCTAGCGGGCACGAGCTCCTACAATGAGCAGTTCTTC.

The chain is built from TRBV3-1 (or the pseudogene TRBV3-2) and TRBJ2-7, with 12 nucleotides matching TRBD1. Unmatched junction bases numbered 4, after V lost 3 bases and J lost 7 bases. The germline V gene has CDR1 LGHDT and CDR2 YNNKEL (reference sequence). This CDR3 has 14 residues. DNA of the CDR3: TGTGCCAGCAGCCAGGGACAGGGGGCGGTTGAGCAGTACTTC. As protein: CASSQGQGAVEQYF.

The rearrangement links TRBV18 to TRBJ1-3; D is possibly TRBD1 (6 bases). Per germline, CDR1 KGHSH and CDR2 LQKENI. The CDR3 is 17 residues long. V dropped 3 bases and J dropped 1 base, with 16 bases sitting between them. CDR3 nucleotide sequence: TGTGCCAGCTCACCTTCCGGGACACCAGTTTCTGGAAACACCATATATTTT. This sequence encodes CASSPSGTPVSGNTIYF. Full variable domain (rest looked up from reference TRBV18 and TRBJ1-3): NAGVMQNPRHLVRRRGQEARLRCSPMKGHSHVYWYRQLPEEGLKFMVYLQKENIIDESGMPKERFSAEFPKEGPSILRIQQVVRGDSAAYFCASSPSGTPVSGNTIYFGEGSWLTVV.

The V call is TRBV18, the J call TRBJ2-5, with TRBD1 identical over 9 bases. Germline lookup yields CDR1 KGHSH and CDR2 LQKENI. This CDR3 has 15 amino acids. Losses at the gene ends were 1 base for V and 4 bases for J; bases not matched to a gene: 4. CDR3 loop: CASSPQQGASETQYF. CDR3 in DNA: TGTGCCAGCTCACCACAACAGGGGGCATCAGAGACCCAGTACTTC.

The genes are TRBV6-4 and TRBJ2-3; D is undetermined. Germline assignment: CDR1 MRHNA and CDR2 SNTAGT. Trimming took off 3 bases at V and 2 bases at J, with 6 bases between the two ends. The CDR3 has 13 residues. Written as DNA, the CDR3 is TGTGCCAGCAGTGATCTCCTCACAGATACGCAGTATTTT. It encodes CASSDLLTDTQYF.

V is TRBV12-5 and J is TRBJ1-1; 7 nucleotides line up with TRBD1. Germline V lookup: CDR1 LGHNT, CDR2 FRNRAP. The CDR3 extends over 14 amino acids. With 7 bases clipped from V and 1 base from J, the junction kept 6 bases outside the gene matches. The CDR3 here is CASARQGSNTEAFF. The CDR3 region has the DNA TGTGCTAGTGCCAGACAGGGCTCGAACACTGAAGCTTTCTTT.

The chain joins TRBV7-9 to TRBJ1-4; possible D gene TRBD1, 5 bases. V was shortened by 5 bases and J by 8 bases, with 15 bases between the two germline ends. Looked up from germline, CDR1 is SEHNR and CDR2 is FQNEAQ (reference sequence). The CDR3 sequence is 14 residues long. CDR3 amino acids: CASSGTSSEEKLFF. For the CDR3, the DNA is TGTGCCAGCAGCGGGACTTCTAGCGAAGAAAAACTGTTTTTT.

V usage is TRBV15 and J usage is TRBJ2-2; tentative D call: TRBD1 (7 bases). Per germline, CDR1 LNHNV and CDR2 YYDKDF (reference sequence). V dropped 5 bases and J dropped 6 bases, with 19 bases sitting between them. The CDR3 covers 16 residues. CDR3 region: CATSGGGGGQSGELFF. In DNA, the CDR3 is TGTGCCACCAGCGGAGGAGGGGGCGGGCAGTCCGGGGAGCTGTTTTTT.

CDR3 bases: TGTGCCAGCAGCCACTCTTTGGGCGTGGCCTACGAGCAGTACTTC. Amino acids: CASSHSLGVAYEQYF. The chain joins TRBV3-1 (or the pseudogene TRBV3-2) to TRBJ2-7; no clear D gene. Trimming took off 3 bases at V and 2 bases at J, with 14 bases between the two ends. Germline V CDR1 and CDR2: LGHDT, YNNKEL (reference sequence). The CDR3 runs 15 residues.

This chain uses TRBV28 with TRBJ1-5; 8 nucleotides agree with TRBD1. V was pared by 5 bases and J by 4 bases, with 7 bases of the junction left unmatched. The CDR3 is 15 amino acids. Germline-derived CDR1 and CDR2 are MDHEN and SYDVKM. Here the CDR3 reads CASSRPQGANQPQHF. CDR3 DNA: TGTGCCAGCAGTAGGCCTCAGGGGGCGAATCAGCCCCAGCATTTT.

This clone was detected a few times. V usage is TRBV6-4 and J usage is TRBJ1-4; D is uncertain. In germline, CDR1 is MRHNA, CDR2 SNTAGT. The CDR3 extends over 12 amino acids. Trimming shortened V by 8 bases and J by 3 bases, and 7 bases separated the two germline ends. The CDR3 reads CASPGANEKLFF. For the CDR3, the DNA is TGTGCCAGCCCCGGGGCTAATGAAAAACTGTTTTTT.

The chain employs TRBV2 and TRBJ2-7; D unclear. V dropped 4 bases and J dropped 3 bases, with 10 bases sitting between them. CDR1 is SNHLY, CDR2 FYNNEI, per germline. CDR3 length: 13 amino acids. The CDR3 protein is CASSGGKGYEQYF. The CDR3 DNA follows: TGTGCCAGCAGTGGAGGAAAAGGCTACGAGCAGTACTTC.

The genes are TRBV19 and TRBJ1-1; tentatively, D is TRBD1 (5 bases). V was cut by 5 bases and J by 7 bases, with 17 bases left in between. CDR1 and CDR2 (germline): LNHDA, SQIVND (reference sequence). This CDR3 contains 14 residues. CDR3 residues: CASSPMGDSSEAFF. The CDR3 DNA reads TGTGCCAGTAGTCCAATGGGCGACAGCAGTGAAGCTTTCTTT.

The rearrangement uses TRBV30 and TRBJ1-1; the match to TRBD1 covers 7 bases. Germline assignment: CDR1 GTSNPN and CDR2 SVGIG (reference sequence). V was pared by 4 bases and J by 5 bases, with 10 bases of the junction left unmatched. The CDR3 has 14 residues. The CDR3 bases are TGTGCCTGGAAACCCACAGGGGTTATAACTGAAGCTTTCTTT. Translating it yields CAWKPTGVITEAFF.

This clone was recorded a few times. The chain is built from TRBV6-2 or TRBV6-3 and TRBJ1-1; D ambiguous. V dropped 0 bases and J dropped 4 bases, with 12 bases sitting between them. This CDR3 is 15 amino acids long. Germline CDR1 MNHEY, CDR2 SVGEGT. The CDR3 here is CASSYSRARGTEAFF. As DNA, the CDR3 is TGTGCCAGCAGTTACTCAAGGGCGCGGGGCACTGAAGCTTTCTTT.

This clone was seen more than once but under ten times. The chain uses TRBV27 and TRBJ2-1; weak D call: TRBD1 (6 bases). Germline CDR1 reads MNHEY; CDR2 reads SMNVEV (reference sequence). V was trimmed by 2 bases and J by 0 bases, leaving 11 bases between them. CDR3 length equals 16 residues. This CDR3 is CASSLRGGSSYNEQFF. The CDR3 DNA reads TGTGCCAGCAGTTTAAGAGGGGGTAGCTCCTACAATGAGCAGTTCTTC.

J is TRBJ2-7 and V is TRBV6-6; TRBD1 might be the D (6 bases). Per germline, CDR1 MNHNY and CDR2 SVGAGI (reference sequence). Trimming cost V 6 bases and J 4 bases, with 19 bases left between them. The CDR3 contains 15 residues. CDR3 nucleotide sequence: TGTGCCAGCAGCCGTCCCCTCGGTCAGGGGTACGAGCAGTACTTC. The encoded protein is CASSRPLGQGYEQYF.